The text below deals with one TCR beta chain. Its antigen is not identified. TCRdb itself ran the 5' RACE reads through MiXCR, one entry per CDR3 protein. The table has fewer than 550,000 distinct CDR3 sequences, around 19% seen once; the top ten hold around 8.4%. The data were obtained in a study of T-cell memory formation after mild COVID-19. Study-wide findings and caveats: CD4+ contracting clones were found mainly in CM and EM, and CD8+ ones in EMRA. A subset of responding clones appeared in pre-infection memory, suggesting cross-reactive memory joined.

The sequence was collected from an adult woman who had mild COVID-19 (a few samples of this study predate the infection). Cell type and time point are not known. Sequencing was done on a sample of PBMCs or a T cell subset sorted from them (not recorded which).

CDR3 coding DNA: TGCAGCGTTGAAGAGGGGACAGGGTCGGCCTACGAGCAGTACTTC. Translation gives CSVEEGTGSAYEQYF. This sequence joins TRBV29-1 and TRBJ2-7; TRBD1 aligns across 9 bases. The CDR3 spans 15 residues. CDR1 and CDR2 (germline): SQVTM, ANQGSEA. The junction had 5 bases not matched to a gene; V was cut back by 0 bases and J by 2 bases.